The 15 T cell receptor beta chains below all came from one sample that was sequenced in a study of T cells in Graves' hyperthyroidism and ophthalmopathy. RNA transcripts served as the template for amplifying TCR beta CDR3 regions. TCR CDR3 regions were first amplified by RT-PCR with HTBI primers. Via MiXCR, TCRdb re-called the multiplex PCR reads, giving one row per CDR3 protein. Of around 300,000 distinct CDR3 sequences in the sample, approximately 14% were seen once. The sample was blood. Receptor source: a woman between 40 and 55 years old with Graves' hyperthyroidism.

V and J are TRBV19 and TRBJ1-5; D possibly corresponds to TRBD1 (5 bases). Trimming stripped 3 bases from V and 1 base from J, with 13 bases between. The CDR3 runs to 16 residues. Germline V gives CDR1 LNHDA, CDR2 SQIVND (reference sequence). The CDR3 sequence: CASSIGHGGSNQPQHF. The CDR3 bases are TGTGCCAGTAGTATCGGACACGGAGGGAGCAATCAGCCCCAGCATTTT.

The V and J genes are TRBV20-1 and TRBJ1-1; D unresolved. CDR3 length: 12 residues. Trimming left V 3 bases short and J 6 bases short, with 11 bases between. Per the germline V gene, CDR1 is DFQATT and CDR2 is SNEGSKA (reference sequence). In nucleotides, the CDR3 is TGCAGTGCTAGCTTCCGGAGCTCTGAAGCTTTCTTT. This gives the protein CSASFRSSEAFF.

This clonotype was seen many times. The chain recombines TRBV11-2 with TRBJ2-1; D perhaps matches TRBD2 (5 bases). The V gene lost 3 bases and the J gene lost 7 bases, with 10 bases spanning the gap. This CDR3 region has 13 residues. CDR1 SGHAT and CDR2 FQNNGV come from the germline V gene. CDR3 nucleotides: TGTGCCAGCAGCTTTTTCGGGAAGAATGAGCAGTTCTTC. This translates into CASSFFGKNEQFF.

This clonotype was observed many times. The chain couples TRBV20-1 to TRBJ2-3; D remains unclear. The ends were cut back, 4 bases at V and 3 bases at J, with 5 bases in the middle. Germline CDR1 reads DFQATT; CDR2 reads SNEGSKA (reference sequence). This CDR3 spans 11 amino acids. CDR3 coding DNA: TGCAGTGCTATTCTGACAGATACGCAGTATTTT. Amino acid sequence: CSAILTDTQYF.

This clonotype has a count of ten or more. The chain uses TRBV28 and TRBJ2-7, with 9 bases that match TRBD2. The CDR3 runs to 14 residues. Germline CDR1 is MDHEN and CDR2 is SYDVKM. Trimming at V came to 11 bases and at J to 2 bases, leaving 10 bases not matched to a gene. The CDR3 loop reads CAAGGLATTYEQYF. DNA of the CDR3: TGTGCCGCGGGGGGGCTAGCGACTACCTACGAGCAGTACTTC.

This clonotype came up many times. The genes are TRBV2 and TRBJ1-5; the match to TRBD1 covers 11 bases. Germline V gene lookup returns CDR1 SNHLY and CDR2 FYNNEI. Losses at the gene ends were 6 bases for V and 1 base for J; bases not matched to a gene: 8. There are 17 residues in the CDR3. The CDR3 is CASSGTGGILSNQPQHF. CDR3 DNA sequence: TGTGCCAGCAGCGGGACAGGGGGAATTTTGAGCAATCAGCCCCAGCATTTT.

On this clonotype: This clone may be a read error of a much larger clone one base away. This chain connects TRBV24-1 to TRBJ2-5; 10 bases map to TRBD1. The end of the DNA fits TRBJ2-1 better, so the J call may be wrong. The CDR3 runs to 15 residues. CDR1 and CDR2 from the germline V gene are KGHDR and SFDVKD. DNA of the CDR3: TGTGCCACCAGTGATTTGCAAGGGACAGGGGAGACCCAGTTCTTC. As protein: CATSDLQGTGETQFF.

This clonotype was seen ten or more times. V usage is TRBV6-1 and J usage is TRBJ2-5; D could derive from TRBD1 or TRBD2 (5 bases each). From germline, CDR1 is MNHNS and CDR2 SASEGT. V lost 5 bases to trimming and J lost 2 bases, with 27 bases between them. The CDR3 has 19 residues. The CDR3 bases are TGTGCCAGCAGTTCCCTCGGGGACGAAGGACCACGCCGACAAGAGACCCAGTACTTC. Translated: CASSSLGDEGPRRQETQYF.

This clonotype was found many times. This rearrangement joins TRBV27 to TRBJ2-5; either TRBD1 or TRBD2 may supply D (6 bases each). In germline, CDR1 is MNHEY, CDR2 SMNVEV (reference sequence). The V end lost 3 bases, the J end lost 2 bases, and 10 bases lay between the germline ends. The CDR3 spans 14 residues. The CDR3 protein is CASSLWGAQETQYF. The DNA of the CDR3 is TGTGCCAGCAGTTTGTGGGGGGCTCAAGAGACCCAGTACTTC.

The gene calls are TRBV24-1 and TRBJ1-4; 9 nucleotides agree with TRBD1. V was clipped by 2 bases and J by 8 bases; unmatched bases: 5. This CDR3 is built from 15 residues. Looked up from germline, CDR1 is KGHDR and CDR2 is SFDVKD. The CDR3 loop reads CATSDSGTGNEKLFF. The CDR3 DNA reads TGTGCCACCAGTGATTCCGGGACAGGGAACGAAAAACTGTTTTTT.

This clonotype occurred a few times. This rearrangement joins TRBV4-2 to TRBJ2-4, with D unresolved. Germline CDR1 is LGHNA and CDR2 is YNFKEQ. The CDR3 has 14 residues. The V gene lost 0 bases and the J gene lost 5 bases, with 8 bases spanning the gap. The CDR3 reads CASSQDQDQNIQYF. Here the CDR3 DNA reads TGTGCCAGCAGCCAAGACCAGGACCAAAACATTCAGTACTTC.

In DNA form, the CDR3 reads TGTGCCAGCAGTCGGCCCTCGGAGGGGGGGACTAGCGGGAGATTCCCCTACGAGCAGTACTTC. Translation gives CASSRPSEGGTSGRFPYEQYF. The rearrangement links TRBV27 to TRBJ2-7; 14 positions match TRBD2. Trimming removed 5 bases from V and 2 bases from J; junction bases left unmatched: 20. Germline V gene sequence: CDR1 MNHEY, CDR2 SMNVEV (reference sequence). This CDR3 is built from 21 residues.

This clonotype has ten or more counts. The rearrangement links TRBV28 to TRBJ2-1, with TRBD2 matching over 13 bases. The CDR3 sequence is 15 residues long. Trimming at V came to 6 bases and at J to 9 bases, leaving 8 bases not matched to a gene. The V gene's germline CDR1 is MDHEN and CDR2 SYDVKM. The CDR3 DNA reads TGTGCCAGCAGGAGAGGACTAGCGGGAGCCCCTGAGCAGTTCTTC. Its protein is CASRRGLAGAPEQFF.

The chain has TRBV29-1 and TRBJ1-1, with 7 bases lining up with TRBD1. Germline CDR1 and CDR2: SQVTM and ANQGSEA. The CDR3 runs to 15 residues. V trimming: 1 base; J trimming: 1 base; junction bases outside the gene matches: 6. This chain's CDR3 is CSVEGAGQTNTEAFF. The CDR3 bases are TGCAGCGTTGAAGGAGCGGGACAGACGAACACTGAAGCTTTCTTT.

This clonotype was picked up a small number of times. J is TRBJ2-5 and V is TRBV11-3; a possible D gene is TRBD2 (6 bases). The CDR3 covers 14 residues. Germline V CDR1 and CDR2: SGHNT, YENEEA. V was pared by 6 bases and J by 5 bases, with 16 bases between. CDR3 DNA sequence: TGTGCCAGCAGACCCTCCCTAGCGAGCGAGACCCAGTACTTC. Translation gives CASRPSLASETQYF.